This TCR beta chain was sequenced in a study of blood T cell repertoires in COVID-19. Study as a whole: Donors in the United States, Italy and Spain gave samples during acute or convalescent COVID-19.

Sequencing was performed with immunoSEQ multiplex PCR; in TCRdb, only in-frame clones are kept and a portion is missing. Among approximately 240,000 clones listed, 83% were seen once. The CDR3 length is 14 residues. Looked up from germline, CDR1 is SGDLS and CDR2 is YYNGEE. V shed 3 bases and J 2 bases; nucleotides not matched to a gene: 1. This chain uses TRBV9 with TRBJ1-2, with 10 nucleotides matching TRBD1. Sample: peripheral blood. The TCR sequence derives from a woman aged 30 to 39 with COVID-19, enrolled during active disease. The DNA of the CDR3 is TGTGCCAGCAGCGCGGGACAGGGGAACTATGGCTACACCTTC. Translated, it gives CASSAGQGNYGYTF.